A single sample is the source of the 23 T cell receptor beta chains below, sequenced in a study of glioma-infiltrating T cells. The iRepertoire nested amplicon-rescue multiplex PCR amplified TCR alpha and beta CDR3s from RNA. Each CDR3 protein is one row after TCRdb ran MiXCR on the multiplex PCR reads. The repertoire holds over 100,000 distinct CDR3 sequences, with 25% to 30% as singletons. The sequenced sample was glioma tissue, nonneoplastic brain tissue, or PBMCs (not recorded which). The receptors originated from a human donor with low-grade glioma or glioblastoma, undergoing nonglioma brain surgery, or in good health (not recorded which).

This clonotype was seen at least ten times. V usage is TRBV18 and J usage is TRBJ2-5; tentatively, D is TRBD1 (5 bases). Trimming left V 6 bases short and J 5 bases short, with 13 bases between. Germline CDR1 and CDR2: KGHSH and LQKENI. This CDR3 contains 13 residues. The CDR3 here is CASSPQGRETQYF. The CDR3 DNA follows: TGTGCCAGCTCTCCTCAGGGTCGGGAGACCCAGTACTTC.

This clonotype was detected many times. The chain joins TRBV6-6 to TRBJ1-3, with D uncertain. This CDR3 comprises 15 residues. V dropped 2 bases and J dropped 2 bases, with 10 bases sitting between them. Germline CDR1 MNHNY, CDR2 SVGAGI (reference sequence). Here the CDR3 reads CASSYAGLAGNTIYF. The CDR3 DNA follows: TGTGCCAGCAGTTACGCGGGATTAGCTGGAAACACCATATATTTT.

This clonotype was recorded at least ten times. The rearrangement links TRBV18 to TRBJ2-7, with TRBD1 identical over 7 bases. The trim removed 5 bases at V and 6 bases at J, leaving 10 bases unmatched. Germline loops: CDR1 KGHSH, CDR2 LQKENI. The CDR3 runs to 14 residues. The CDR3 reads CASSTGTVVSEQYF. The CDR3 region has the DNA TGTGCCAGCTCAACCGGGACAGTGGTCTCCGAGCAGTACTTC.

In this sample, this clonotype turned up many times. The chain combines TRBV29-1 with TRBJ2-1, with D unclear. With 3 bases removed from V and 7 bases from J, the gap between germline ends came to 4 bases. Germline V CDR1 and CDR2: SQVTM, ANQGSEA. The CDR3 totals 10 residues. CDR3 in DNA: TGCAGCGTTGATGGTAATGAGCAGTTCTTC. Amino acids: CSVDGNEQFF.

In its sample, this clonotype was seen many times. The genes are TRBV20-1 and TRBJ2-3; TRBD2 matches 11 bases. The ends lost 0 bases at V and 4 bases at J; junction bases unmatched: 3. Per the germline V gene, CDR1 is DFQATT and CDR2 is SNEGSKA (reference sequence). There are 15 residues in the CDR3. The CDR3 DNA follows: TGCAGTGCTAGAGATACTAGCGGGAGCTCAGATACGCAGTATTTT. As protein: CSARDTSGSSDTQYF.

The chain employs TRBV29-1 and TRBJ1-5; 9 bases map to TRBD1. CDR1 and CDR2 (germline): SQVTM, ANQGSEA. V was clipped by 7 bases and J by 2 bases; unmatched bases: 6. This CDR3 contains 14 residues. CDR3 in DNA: TGCAGCGCTAAGGGACAGGGTGGCAATCAGCCCCAGCATTTT. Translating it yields CSAKGQGGNQPQHF.

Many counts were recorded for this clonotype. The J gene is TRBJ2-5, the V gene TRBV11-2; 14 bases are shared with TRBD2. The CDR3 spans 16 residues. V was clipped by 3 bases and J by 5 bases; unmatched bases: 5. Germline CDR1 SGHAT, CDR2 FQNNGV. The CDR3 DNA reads TGTGCCAGCAGCTTGGGACTAGCGGGGGCCGGGGAGACCCAGTACTTC. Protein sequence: CASSLGLAGAGETQYF. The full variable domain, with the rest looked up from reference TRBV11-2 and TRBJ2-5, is EAGVAQSPRYKIIEKRQSVAFWCNPISGHATLYWYQQILGQGPKLLIQFQNNGVVDDSQLPKDRFSAERLKGVDSTLKIQPAKLEDSAVYLCASSLGLAGAGETQYFGPGTRLLVL.

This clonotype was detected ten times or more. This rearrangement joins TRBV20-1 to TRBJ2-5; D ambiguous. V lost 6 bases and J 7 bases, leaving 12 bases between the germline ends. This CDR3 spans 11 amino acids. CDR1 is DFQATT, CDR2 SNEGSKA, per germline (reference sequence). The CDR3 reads CSAAAVPTQYF. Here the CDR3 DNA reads TGCAGTGCCGCGGCAGTCCCGACCCAGTACTTC.

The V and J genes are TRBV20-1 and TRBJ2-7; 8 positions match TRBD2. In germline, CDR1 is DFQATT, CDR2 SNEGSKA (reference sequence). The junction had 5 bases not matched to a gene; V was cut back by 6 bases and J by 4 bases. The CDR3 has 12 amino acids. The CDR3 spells CSAGSGKYEQYF. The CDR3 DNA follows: TGCAGTGCGGGTAGCGGGAAGTACGAGCAGTACTTC.

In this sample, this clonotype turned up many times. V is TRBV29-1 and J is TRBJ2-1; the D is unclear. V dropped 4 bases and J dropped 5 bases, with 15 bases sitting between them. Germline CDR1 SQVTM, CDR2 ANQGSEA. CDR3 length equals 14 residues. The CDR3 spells CSVGRNSLHNEQFF. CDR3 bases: TGCAGCGTTGGTAGAAACAGCCTTCACAATGAGCAGTTCTTC.

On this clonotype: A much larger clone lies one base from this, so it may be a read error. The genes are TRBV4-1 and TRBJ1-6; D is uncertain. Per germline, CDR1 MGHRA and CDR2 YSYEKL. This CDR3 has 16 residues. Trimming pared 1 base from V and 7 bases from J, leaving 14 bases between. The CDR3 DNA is TGCGCCAGCAGCCAAGCTAGGGCAGCTTTGAATTCACCCCTCCACTTT. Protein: CASSQARAALNSPLHF.

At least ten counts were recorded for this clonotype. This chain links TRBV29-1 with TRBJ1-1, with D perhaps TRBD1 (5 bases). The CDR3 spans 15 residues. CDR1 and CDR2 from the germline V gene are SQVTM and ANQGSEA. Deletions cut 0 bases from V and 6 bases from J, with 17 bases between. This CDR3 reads CSVEDATEGYAEAFF. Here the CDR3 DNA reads TGCAGCGTTGAAGATGCGACAGAGGGATACGCTGAAGCTTTCTTT.

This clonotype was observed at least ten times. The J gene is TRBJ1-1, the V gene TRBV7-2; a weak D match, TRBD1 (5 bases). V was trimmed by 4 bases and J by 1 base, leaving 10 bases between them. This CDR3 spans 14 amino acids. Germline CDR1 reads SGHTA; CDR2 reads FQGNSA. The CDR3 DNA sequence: TGTGCCAGCAGCTCCCAGGGTAGGAACACTGAAGCTTTCTTT. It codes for CASSSQGRNTEAFF.

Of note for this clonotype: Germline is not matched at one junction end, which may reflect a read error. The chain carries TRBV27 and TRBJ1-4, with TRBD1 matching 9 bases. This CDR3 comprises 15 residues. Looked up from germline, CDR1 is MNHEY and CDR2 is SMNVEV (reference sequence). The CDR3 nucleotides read TGCGCCAGCAGTATCGGACAGGGGATGAATGAAGAACTGTTTTTT. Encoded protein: CASSIGQGMNEELFF.

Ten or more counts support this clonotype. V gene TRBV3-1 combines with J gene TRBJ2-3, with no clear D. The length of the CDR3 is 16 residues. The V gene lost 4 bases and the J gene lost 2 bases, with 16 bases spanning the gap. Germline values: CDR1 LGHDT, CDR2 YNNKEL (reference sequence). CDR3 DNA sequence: TGTGCCAGCAGCCGCCGCTTAGTAAGCCTCACAGATACGCAGTATTTT. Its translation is CASSRRLVSLTDTQYF.

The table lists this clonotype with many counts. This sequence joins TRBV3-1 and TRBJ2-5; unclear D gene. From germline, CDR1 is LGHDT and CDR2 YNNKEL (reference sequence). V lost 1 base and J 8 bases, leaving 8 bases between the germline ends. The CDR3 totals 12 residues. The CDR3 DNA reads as TGTGCCAGCAGCCAAGTGGAGAGAACCCAGTACTTC. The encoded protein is CASSQVERTQYF.

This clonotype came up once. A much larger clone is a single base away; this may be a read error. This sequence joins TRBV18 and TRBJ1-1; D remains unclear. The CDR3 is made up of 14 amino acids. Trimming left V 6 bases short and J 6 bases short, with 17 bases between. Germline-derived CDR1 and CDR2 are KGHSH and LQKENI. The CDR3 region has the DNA TGTGCCAGCTCCCTAGGGTGGAGAAACGCTGAAGCTTTCTTT. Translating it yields CASSLGWRNAEAFF.

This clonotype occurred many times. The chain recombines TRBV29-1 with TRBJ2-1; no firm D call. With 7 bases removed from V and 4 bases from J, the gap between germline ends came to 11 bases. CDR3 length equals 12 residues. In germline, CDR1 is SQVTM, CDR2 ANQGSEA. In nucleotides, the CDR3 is TGCAGCGCCCAGGAACCGTACAATGAGCAGTTCTTC. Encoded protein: CSAQEPYNEQFF.

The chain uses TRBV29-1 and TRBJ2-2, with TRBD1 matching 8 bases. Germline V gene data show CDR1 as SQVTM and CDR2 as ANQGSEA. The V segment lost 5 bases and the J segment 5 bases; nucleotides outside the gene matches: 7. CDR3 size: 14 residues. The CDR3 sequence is CSVNIRTGTGELFF. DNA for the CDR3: TGCAGCGTTAACATAAGGACAGGGACCGGGGAGCTGTTTTTT.

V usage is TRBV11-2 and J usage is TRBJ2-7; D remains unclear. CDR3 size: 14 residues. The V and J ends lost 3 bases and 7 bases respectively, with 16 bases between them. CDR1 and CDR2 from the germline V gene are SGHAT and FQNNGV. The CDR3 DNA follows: TGTGCCAGCAGCTTTGGAACTGGGAAAGGGGAGCAGTACTTC. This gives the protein CASSFGTGKGEQYF.

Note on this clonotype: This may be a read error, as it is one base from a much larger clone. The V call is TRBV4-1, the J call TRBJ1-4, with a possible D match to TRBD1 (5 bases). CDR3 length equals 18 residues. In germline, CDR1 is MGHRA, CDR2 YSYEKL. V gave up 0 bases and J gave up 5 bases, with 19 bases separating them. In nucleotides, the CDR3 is TGCGCCAGCAGCCAAGAGTTTGCAGGGTCATCGAGGAATGAAAAACTGTTTTTT. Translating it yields CASSQEFAGSSRNEKLFF.

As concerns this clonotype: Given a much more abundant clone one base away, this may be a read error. CDR3 in amino acids: CSVEWISGADTQYF. CDR3 in DNA: TGCAGCGTTGAATGGATTAGCGGGGCAGATACGCAGTATTTT. J is TRBJ2-3 and V is TRBV29-1; 8 bases are a match to TRBD2. CDR1 is SQVTM and CDR2 is ANQGSEA in the germline V gene. The ends lost 2 bases at V and 4 bases at J; junction bases unmatched: 5. There are 14 residues in the CDR3.

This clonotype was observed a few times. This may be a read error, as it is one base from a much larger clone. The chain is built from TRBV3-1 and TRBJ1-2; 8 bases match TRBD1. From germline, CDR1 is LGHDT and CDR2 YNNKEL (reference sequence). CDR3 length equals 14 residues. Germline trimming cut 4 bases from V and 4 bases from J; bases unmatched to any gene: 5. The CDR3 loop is CASSLGQGGYGYTF. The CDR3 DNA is TGTGCCAGCAGCCTTGGACAGGGAGGCTATGGCTACACCTTC.